This T cell receptor (beta chain) is from a study of shared clonotypes between healthy human individuals. Each subset's genomic DNA was shared equally among a number of immunoSEQ plates. Assay: immunoSEQ multiplex PCR; the TCRdb copy retains only in-frame clones and omits some. This sample carries around 2.1 million clones, about 92% of them seen once, and the ten largest clones take more than 1.5%. It was CD45RO-negative cells, positively selected for CCR7, that made up naive CD8 cells, with terminally differentiated effector memory CD45RA+ cells excluded. Every donor was a Caucasian adult from Nashville, Tennessee. CDR3 size: 14 residues. CDR1 is LNHNV and CDR2 is YYDKDF in the germline V gene (reference sequence). Trimming left V 3 bases short and J 3 bases short, with 12 bases between. For this clone: As yet, its antigen is unknown. The sample contains more than one DNA sequence encoding this CDR3.

Study findings and constraints: Owing to a small donor count, the genetic and exposure-history diversity represented was limited. Around 4.7% of naive CD4 clonotypes were shared across four donors.

The receptor was derived from a man aged 18 to 30 in good health. Some clones in this sample may be carry-over from other donors' samples. What was sequenced was naive CD8+ T cells from PBMCs. The chain links TRBV15 to TRBJ2-7, with a tentative D call TRBD1 (6 bases). CDR3 DNA sequence: TGTGCCACCAGCAGGGACCGGGACAACTACGAGCAGTACTTC. Residues: CATSRDRDNYEQYF.